Listed below are T cell receptor beta chains from one sample, sequenced in a study of post-analysis software for immune sequencing data. TCRdb called the PCR reads again in MiXCR, with one record for every CDR3 protein. The table records fewer than 600,000 distinct CDR3 sequences, over 35% of them present only once. What was sequenced was blood. These receptors all come from a girl aged 5 to 17 with multiple sclerosis. Both conserved end residues are part of each CDR3. Each record gives: J gene, D gene, V gene, clone size, CDR3 length, CDR3 protein, CDR3 DNA. A D gene is named only where the DNA matches it firmly. Clone size is not always given. Where it is, it says once, few, many or a class for expanded clones.

J: TRBJ2-5
D: -
V: TRBV7-2
size: -
length: 12
CDR3: CASSKGVETQYF
DNA: TGTGCCAGCAGCAAGGGGGTAGAGACCCAGTACTTC

J: TRBJ1-2
D: -
V: TRBV20-1
size: few
length: 13
CDR3: CSARGRVDYGYTF
DNA: TGCAGTGCTAGAGGACGGGTTGACTATGGCTACACCTTC

J: TRBJ2-7
D: TRBD2
V: TRBV13
size: -
length: 15
CDR3: CASTSTSGPSYEQYF
DNA: TGTGCCAGCACCTCGACTAGCGGACCTTCCTACGAGCAGTACTTC

J: TRBJ2-5
D: -
V: TRBV20-1
size: -
length: 13
CDR3: CSARVPGGETQYF
DNA: TGCAGTGCTCGCGTGCCAGGGGGGGAGACCCAGTACTTC

J: TRBJ1-5
D: -
V: TRBV3-1
size: -
length: 15
CDR3: CASSQDRHSNQPQHF
DNA: TGTGCCAGCAGCCAAGATCGGCACTCAAATCAGCCCCAGCATTTT

J: TRBJ2-1
D: -
V: TRBV25-1
size: -
length: 15
CDR3: CASSEWGVANNEQFF
DNA: TGTGCCAGCAGTGAATGGGGGGTAGCGAACAATGAGCAGTTCTTC

J: TRBJ1-4
D: -
V: TRBV12-3/TRBV12-4
size: -
length: 14
CDR3: CASSLGVTNEKLFF
DNA: TGTGCCAGCAGTTTAGGGGTAACTAATGAAAAACTGTTTTTT

J: TRBJ2-5
D: -
V: TRBV2
size: -
length: 15
CDR3: CASRALPGQRETQYF
DNA: TGTGCCAGCAGAGCTCTTCCGGGACAACGAGAGACCCAGTACTTC

J: TRBJ2-7
D: -
V: TRBV27
size: -
length: 14
CDR3: CASSLSLQGGEQYF
DNA: TGTGCCAGCAGTTTATCGCTCCAGGGCGGCGAGCAGTACTTC

J: TRBJ2-7
D: -
V: TRBV6-5
size: -
length: 15
CDR3: CASNSGRTLSYEQYF
DNA: TGTGCCAGCAACTCGGGCCGAACACTCTCCTACGAGCAGTACTTC

J: TRBJ2-1
D: -
V: TRBV20-1
size: -
length: 12
CDR3: CSAWHSYNEQFF
DNA: TGCAGTGCCTGGCACTCCTACAATGAGCAGTTCTTC

J: TRBJ2-4
D: TRBD1
V: TRBV28
size: -
length: 16
CDR3: CASRRGLALAKNIQYF
DNA: TGTGCCAGCAGGAGGGGGCTAGCCTTAGCCAAAAACATTCAGTACTTC

J: TRBJ2-7
D: -
V: TRBV28
size: few
length: 14
CDR3: CASTPPTGDYEQYF
DNA: TGTGCCAGCACCCCCCCTACGGGAGACTACGAGCAGTACTTC

J: TRBJ2-5
D: TRBD1
V: TRBV20-1
size: once
length: 13
CDR3: CSARPTGVRGTYF
DNA: TGCAGTGCTAGACCGACCGGAGTCAGGGGGACGTACTTC

J: TRBJ2-5
D: -
V: TRBV20-1
size: -
length: 15
CDR3: CSARVSGPATETQYF
DNA: TGCAGTGCTAGGGTCTCGGGGCCAGCGACGGAGACCCAGTACTTC

J: TRBJ1-1
D: -
V: TRBV29-1
size: -
length: 11
CDR3: CSVGVVDEAFF
DNA: TGCAGCGTTGGTGTGGTGGATGAAGCTTTCTTT

J: TRBJ2-3
D: TRBD1
V: TRBV5-6
size: few
length: 16
CDR3: CASSSHRDSVTDTQYF
DNA: TGTGCCAGCAGCTCGCACCGGGACAGCGTCACAGATACGCAGTATTTT

J: TRBJ2-3
D: TRBD1
V: TRBV6-6
size: -
length: 16
CDR3: CASVRGLAESTDTQYF
DNA: TGTGCCAGCGTCAGGGGGCTAGCAGAGAGTACAGATACGCAGTATTTT

J: TRBJ2-6
D: -
V: TRBV7-3
size: -
length: 18
CDR3: CAGSLIGVAYSGANVLTF
DNA: TGTGCCGGCAGCTTAATCGGGGTAGCGTACTCTGGGGCCAACGTCCTGACTTTC

J: TRBJ2-5
D: TRBD2
V: TRBV28
size: few
length: 16
CDR3: CASSSPGLAGAETQYF
DNA: TGTGCCAGCAGTTCCCCGGGACTAGCGGGAGCAGAGACCCAGTACTTC

J: TRBJ2-5
D: TRBD2
V: TRBV4-2
size: few
length: 15
CDR3: CASRKTSGVQETQYF
DNA: TGTGCCAGCAGAAAGACTAGCGGGGTCCAAGAGACCCAGTACTTC

J: TRBJ2-7
D: TRBD1
V: TRBV7-6
size: -
length: 16
CDR3: CASSLKTRQGVYEQYF
DNA: TGTGCCAGCAGCTTGAAGACGCGGCAGGGGGTCTACGAGCAGTACTTC

J: TRBJ2-5
D: TRBD1
V: TRBV6-1
size: few
length: 13
CDR3: CASSDTGTGTQYF
DNA: TGTGCCAGCAGTGACACAGGGACAGGGACCCAGTACTTC

J: TRBJ1-2
D: -
V: TRBV10-3
size: -
length: 15
CDR3: CAISDGRGRDYGYTF
DNA: TGTGCCATCAGTGACGGTAGGGGCAGGGACTATGGCTACACCTTC

J: TRBJ2-7
D: -
V: TRBV20-1
size: -
length: 14
CDR3: CSAKDRLITYEQYF
DNA: TGCAGTGCTAAGGACAGATTAATTACCTACGAGCAGTACTTC

J: TRBJ2-7
D: TRBD2
V: TRBV12-3/TRBV12-4
size: -
length: 19
CDR3: CASSLGGLAGLRSSYEQYF
DNA: TGTGCCAGCAGTTTGGGGGGACTAGCGGGCCTAAGGAGCTCCTACGAGCAGTACTTC

J: TRBJ1-1
D: -
V: TRBV6-5
size: -
length: 13
CDR3: CASSYRGYTEAFF
DNA: TGTGCCAGCAGTTACCGGGGGTACACTGAAGCTTTCTTT

J: TRBJ2-7
D: TRBD2
V: TRBV20-1
size: -
length: 13
CDR3: CSADGTSGFEQYF
DNA: TGCAGTGCCGACGGGACTAGCGGTTTCGAGCAGTACTTC

J: TRBJ2-1
D: TRBD2
V: TRBV4-2
size: -
length: 17
CDR3: CASSRQVAGTSYNEQFF
DNA: TGTGCCAGCAGCCGACAAGTAGCGGGAACCTCCTACAATGAGCAGTTCTTC